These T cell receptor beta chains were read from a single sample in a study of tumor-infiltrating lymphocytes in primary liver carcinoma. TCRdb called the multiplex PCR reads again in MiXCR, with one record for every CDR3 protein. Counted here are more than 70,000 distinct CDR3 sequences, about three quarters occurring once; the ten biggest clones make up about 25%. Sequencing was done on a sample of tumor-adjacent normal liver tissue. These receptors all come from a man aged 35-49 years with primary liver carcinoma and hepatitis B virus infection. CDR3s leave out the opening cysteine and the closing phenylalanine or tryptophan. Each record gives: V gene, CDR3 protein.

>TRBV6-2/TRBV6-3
ASSYLGVRTQY
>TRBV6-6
ASSYRGGTGDEADTQY
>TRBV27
ASSLEPSPYNEQF
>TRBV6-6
ASSLGLYKELF
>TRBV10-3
AIKGGRGGTRELF
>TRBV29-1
SVVGQLNQPQH
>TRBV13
ASSPATSERLF
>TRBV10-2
ASNDLNGASVESTDTQY
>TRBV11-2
ASSLEGMNEQF
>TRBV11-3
ASSLFSTHTHY
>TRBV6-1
ASSDWVSHHHECEQY
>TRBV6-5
ASSQPGQWILNTEPF
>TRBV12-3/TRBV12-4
ASSSTGTGVYDQY
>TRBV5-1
TSSSTELAGAVNNEQF
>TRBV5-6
ASSFQVWESGELF
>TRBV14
ASSQTTDTQY
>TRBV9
ASSEGRDRGINEQF
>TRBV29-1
DVEDGGEQY
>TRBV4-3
ASSQDGSLARNIQY
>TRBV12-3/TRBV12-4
ASTPTGMAGANVLT
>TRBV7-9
ASSPGQPYGYT
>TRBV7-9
ASSPQRGLDEQF
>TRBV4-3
ASSQDVSLAKNIQH
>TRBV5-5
ASSILLADVPSYVQY
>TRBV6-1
VSRGTGEIEQY
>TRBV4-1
ASSPLGNNNEQF
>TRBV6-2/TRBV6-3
ASSYSLAGAKNIQY
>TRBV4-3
ATSQGQQGDTEAF
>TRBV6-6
ASGYEAGGSYEQY
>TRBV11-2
ASNIETAAYEQY
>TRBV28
ASSVRYEQY
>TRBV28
ASSPSPTSGVYEQY
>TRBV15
ATSSDRVSYEQY
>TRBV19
ASRGQNSGNTIY
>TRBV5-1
AGSPGLAGVGGEQF
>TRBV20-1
SGQGASYGYT
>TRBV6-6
ASSYSRCWGRETQY
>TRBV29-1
SDTCREQF
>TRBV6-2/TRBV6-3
ASSYLYKGGYT
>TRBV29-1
SVLLAGYEQF